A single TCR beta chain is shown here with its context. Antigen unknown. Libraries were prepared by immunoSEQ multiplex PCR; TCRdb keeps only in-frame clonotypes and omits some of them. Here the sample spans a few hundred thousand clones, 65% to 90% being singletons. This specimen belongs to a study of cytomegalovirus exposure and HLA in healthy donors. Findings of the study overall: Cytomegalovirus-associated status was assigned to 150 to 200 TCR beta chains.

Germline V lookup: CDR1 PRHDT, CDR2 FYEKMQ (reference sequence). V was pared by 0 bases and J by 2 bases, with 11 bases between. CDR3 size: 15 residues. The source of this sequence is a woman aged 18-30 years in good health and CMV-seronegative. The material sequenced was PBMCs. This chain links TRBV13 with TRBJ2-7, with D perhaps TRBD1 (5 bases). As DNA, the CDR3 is TGTGCCAGCAGCTTAGGCCGACAGTTCCCCTACGAGCAGTACTTC. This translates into CASSLGRQFPYEQYF.